This T cell receptor beta chain was identified during a study of shared clonotypes between healthy human individuals. Among the donors, all were Caucasian adults who lived in Nashville, Tennessee. From germline, CDR1 is MNHEY and CDR2 SVGAGI. CDR3 size: 13 residues. Trimming pared 7 bases from V and 5 bases from J, leaving 12 bases between. Sequencing used immunoSEQ multiplex PCR; TCRdb keeps in-frame clones, though not all of them. Altogether roughly 1 million clones are present, approximately 78% being singletons, with the ten largest covering more than 0.45%. The chain couples TRBV6-5 to TRBJ1-5; D remains unclear. The specimen sequenced was memory CD4+ T cells from PBMCs. Regarding subset: CD45RA-negative fraction. This receptor was obtained from a man aged 18 to 30 in good health. Some clones in this sample may be carry-over from other donors' samples. Here the CDR3 reads CASTSGLDQPQHF. The DNA for the CDR3 is TGTGCCAGCACCTCTGGACTGGATCAGCCCCAGCATTTT.